These 5 T cell receptor beta chains originate from one sample sequenced in a study of T cells after yellow fever vaccination. MiXCR, applied by TCRdb to the 5' RACE reads, yields one record per CDR3 protein. The sample holds roughly 45,000 distinct CDR3 sequences; around 6.5% are singletons and the top ten take 10%. This specimen consisted of PBMCs, either bulk or a sorted T-cell subset (CD4+, CD8+, memory, or dextramer-sorted; not recorded which), obtained 45 days after the yellow fever booster vaccination. Source of these receptors: a man younger than 45 who received the YFV17D yellow fever vaccine.

The rearrangement uses TRBV12-3 or TRBV12-4 and TRBJ2-7, with D perhaps matching TRBD1 (6 bases). This CDR3 has 15 amino acids. V was pared by 1 base and J by 4 bases, with 14 bases between. Here the CDR3 DNA reads TGTGCCAGCAGTTTAGGTTCGGACAGTTCGTACGAGCAGTACTTC. Protein product: CASSLGSDSSYEQYF.

This clonotype was counted ten times or more. The chain links TRBV12-3 or TRBV12-4 to TRBJ2-3; the match to TRBD1 covers 9 bases. The CDR3 sequence is 15 residues long. The V segment lost 5 bases and the J segment 6 bases; nucleotides outside the gene matches: 9. The CDR3 DNA follows: TGTGCCAGCAGTGCCGGACAGGGGAGGTACGATACGCAGTATTTT. Its translation: CASSAGQGRYDTQYF.

Many counts were recorded for this clonotype. V usage is TRBV14 and J usage is TRBJ2-1, with D unclear. The CDR3 has 16 residues. The germline V gene encodes CDR1 SGHDN and CDR2 FVKESK. Trimming took off 1 base at V and 6 bases at J, with 16 bases between the two ends. The CDR3 bases are TGTGCCAGCAGCCAAGGTTTGCCCCGCGCTCGCAATGAGCAGTTCTTC. It translates to CASSQGLPRARNEQFF.

This clonotype was counted between two and nine times. The V gene is TRBV30, the J gene TRBJ1-6, with D unclear. V was pared by 3 bases and J by 2 bases, with 11 bases between. Germline V CDR1 and CDR2: GTSNPN, SVGIG (reference sequence). The CDR3 consists of 15 residues. CDR3 nucleotide sequence: TGTGCCTGGAGCGGTCGTTTAGCCTATAATTCACCCCTCCACTTT. The encoded protein is CAWSGRLAYNSPLHF.

This clonotype was counted a few times. The CDR3 region is CASSGTSGTYEQYF. CDR3 DNA: TGTGCCAGCAGCGGGACTAGCGGGACCTACGAGCAGTACTTC. This sequence joins TRBV28 and TRBJ2-7; 13 nucleotides match TRBD2. With 6 bases clipped from V and 2 bases from J, the junction kept 1 base outside the gene matches. This CDR3 is built from 14 residues. CDR1 is MDHEN and CDR2 is SYDVKM in the germline V gene.